What follows are 8 T cell receptor beta chains derived from one specimen sequenced in a study of tumor-infiltrating lymphocytes in primary liver carcinoma. TCR beta cDNA came from approximately 490 ng total RNA, primed with a constant-region primer. Amplification in three nested multiplex PCR rounds with slightly modified ARM-PCR gave rise to TCR beta libraries. TRBV1-TRBV30 forward primers and a C-beta reverse primer were used in the first two PCR rounds, which each ran for nine to ten cycles. Via MiXCR, TCRdb re-called the multiplex PCR reads, giving one row per CDR3 protein. Here the sample spans around 330,000 distinct CDR3 sequences, 60% to 80% being singletons. RNA was extracted from whole blood without cell sorting, alongside germline DNA. The sample comprised peripheral blood. All receptors derive from a man aged 35-49 years with primary liver carcinoma and hepatitis B virus infection.

This clonotype appeared a few times. Being one base from a much bigger clone, this may be a read error. This chain connects TRBV6-6 to TRBJ2-3; 9 bases match TRBD1. The CDR3 is 14 residues long. Germline CDR1 is MNHNY and CDR2 is SVGAGI (reference sequence). For the CDR3, the DNA is TGTGCCAACAGTGTACAGGGGGCAACAGATACGCAGTATTTT. Translation: CANSVQGATDTQYF.

Regarding this clonotype: One end of the junction varies from germline; a read error may be responsible. This chain joins TRBV5-4 and TRBJ1-1, with a tentative D call TRBD1 (6 bases). CDR3 length: 14 amino acids. The germline V gene has CDR1 SGHNT and CDR2 YYREEE (reference sequence). CDR3 DNA sequence: TGTACCGGCAGCTTCGACAGGAAGAACACCGAAGCTTTCTTT. Its protein product is CTGSFDRKNTEAFF. The full variable domain, with the rest looked up from reference TRBV5-4 and TRBJ1-1, is ETGVTQSPTHLIKTRGQQVTLRCSSQSGHNTVSWYQQALGQGPQFIFQYYREEENGRGNFPPRFSGLQFPNYSSELNVNALELDDSALYLCTGSFDRKNTEAFFGQGTRLTVV.

J is TRBJ2-7 and V is TRBV11-2; maybe TRBD2 (5 bases). With 5 bases removed from V and 0 bases from J, the gap between germline ends came to 14 bases. Germline assignment: CDR1 SGHAT and CDR2 FQNNGV. The CDR3 spans 15 residues. The CDR3 here is CASSRASRCSYEQYF. The CDR3 DNA reads as TGTGCCAGCAGCCGCGCTAGCAGGTGCTCCTACGAGCAGTACTTC.

As regards this clonotype: A read error may explain this, as a much larger clone is one base away. Without the conserved terminal phenylalanine or tryptophan, this CDR3 likely stems from a read error. The V call is TRBV10-3, the J call TRBJ2-3, with D possibly matching TRBD2 (5 bases). The germline gives CDR1 ENHRY, CDR2 SYGVKD. V was trimmed by 5 bases and J by 2 bases, leaving 11 bases between them. This CDR3 is built from 14 residues. The CDR3 DNA reads TGTGCCATCAGTCAGGACTCTTTCACAGATACGCAGTATCTT. This translates into CAISQDSFTDTQYL.

A remark on this clonotype: This may be a read error: a much more frequent sequence differs by one nucleotide. The chain employs TRBV10-3 and TRBJ2-3; 13 nucleotides align to TRBD2. This CDR3 spans 16 amino acids. Looked up from germline, CDR1 is ENHRY and CDR2 is SYGVKD. With 5 bases clipped from V and 7 bases from J, the junction kept 9 bases outside the gene matches. CDR3 in DNA: TGTGCCATCAGTCCCGGGACTAGCGGGAATGCAAATACGCAGTATTTT. This encodes CAISPGTSGNANTQYF.

The chain combines TRBV4-3 with TRBJ2-3, with a tentative D call TRBD1 (6 bases). Germline V gene data show CDR1 as LGHNA and CDR2 as YSLEER. V was shortened by 0 bases and J by 5 bases, with 18 bases between the two germline ends. The CDR3 length is 17 residues. The CDR3 sequence is CASSQDYLGTRVDTQYF. For the CDR3, the DNA is TGCGCCAGCAGCCAAGATTATTTAGGGACACGCGTAGATACGCAGTATTTT.

The chain has TRBV6-2 or TRBV6-3 and TRBJ2-6; TRBD2 agrees at 8 bases. V trimming: 7 bases; J trimming: 4 bases; junction bases outside the gene matches: 6. The CDR3 spans 15 residues. The germline CDR1 and CDR2 sequences are MNHEY and SVGEGT. As DNA, the CDR3 is TGTGCCAGCACCAACGGGGGGGCCGGGGCCAACGTCCTGACTTTC. This codes for CASTNGGAGANVLTF.

The chain is built from TRBV4-3 and TRBJ1-4; no reliable D call. This CDR3 has 16 amino acids. In germline, CDR1 is LGHNA, CDR2 YSLEER. V was pared by 3 bases and J by 1 base, with 12 bases between. The CDR3 loop is CASSQEPRRTNEKLFF. The CDR3 nucleotides are TGCGCCAGCAGCCAGGAACCCCGACGAACTAATGAAAAACTGTTTTTT.